The entry that follows covers one T cell receptor beta chain sequence. This sample was included in a study of OX40 agonist ivuxolimab in advanced cancers. Across the whole study: Six ivuxolimab dose levels, 0.01 to 10 mg/kg, were given intravenously every 2 weeks.

Assay used: immunoSEQ multiplex PCR; TCRdb lists only in-frame clones, some missing. The repertoire includes 80,000 or so clones, 85% of them detected once, and 1.5% to 2% sits in the top ten. Germline-derived CDR1 and CDR2 are SGHDN and FVKESK. The CDR3 contains 18 residues. The trim removed 1 base at V and 0 bases at J, leaving 9 bases unmatched. The V gene is TRBV14, the J gene TRBJ2-3, with 8 nucleotides matching TRBD2. The sequences come from CD4+ or CD8+ T cells sorted from blood, collected in a trial of the OX40 agonist ivuxolimab. The source is an adult with an advanced solid tumor such as melanoma, head and neck, liver or kidney cancer. The CDR3 region has the DNA TGTGCCAGCAGCCAAGCTCTCTGGGCGGGGGGTAGCACAGATACGCAGTATTTT. Protein: CASSQALWAGGSTDTQYF.